The next 18 T cell receptor beta chains were all read from a single sample in a study of cytomegalovirus exposure and HLA in healthy donors. A multiplex PCR was run with 60 Vbeta primers and 13 Jbeta primers. Here immunoSEQ multiplex PCR was the method, and the copy in TCRdb shows in-frame clones only, minus some. Of about 150,000 clones listed, approximately 82% were seen once; the top ten hold over 1.1%. The sample comprised PBMCs. These TCRs come from a male donor in good health and CMV-seronegative.

This clone turned up a few times. The V and J genes are TRBV6-5 and TRBJ2-3; D call uncertain. The CDR3 has 13 amino acids. CDR1 and CDR2 (germline): MNHEY, SVGAGI. Trimming took off 0 bases at V and 7 bases at J, with 8 bases between the two ends. The CDR3, as DNA: TGTGCCAGCAGTTACTCGGAAGCGAATACGCAGTATTTT. Translation gives CASSYSEANTQYF.

The chain couples TRBV9 to TRBJ2-2; 8 nucleotides align to TRBD1. J gave up 2 bases and V 1 base, and 4 bases lay outside the gene matches. This CDR3 contains 16 residues. Germline assignment: CDR1 SGDLS and CDR2 YYNGEE. CDR3 protein: CASSVRGQDNTGELFF. The CDR3 nucleotides read TGTGCCAGCAGCGTAAGGGGACAGGACAACACCGGGGAGCTGTTTTTT. The variable domain in full, completed from reference TRBV9 and TRBJ2-2, reads DSGVTQTPKHLITATGQRVTLRCSPRSGDLSVYWYQQSLDQGLQFLIQYYNGEERAKGNILERFSAQQFPDLHSELNLSSLELGDSALYFCASSVRGQDNTGELFFGEGSRLTVL.

This rearrangement joins TRBV5-4 to TRBJ1-1; 10 nucleotides align to TRBD1. Germline-derived CDR1 and CDR2 are SGHNT and YYREEE (reference sequence). V lost 2 bases, J lost 5 bases, and 9 bases stayed unmatched. The CDR3 contains 16 residues. The CDR3 sequence: CASSFPGQGLGTEAFF. The CDR3 nucleotides read TGTGCCAGCAGCTTTCCGGGACAGGGGCTCGGGACTGAAGCTTTCTTT.

The chain uses TRBV7-2 and TRBJ2-2; 7 nucleotides line up with TRBD1. The CDR3 loop spans 13 amino acids. Unmatched junction bases numbered 3, after V lost 4 bases and J lost 7 bases. CDR1 is SGHTA and CDR2 is FQGNSA in the germline V gene. CDR3 loop: CASSSQGIGELFF. The CDR3 DNA reads TGTGCCAGCAGCTCACAGGGGATCGGGGAGCTGTTTTTT.

The rearrangement links TRBV18 to TRBJ1-3, with D possibly being TRBD1 (6 bases). Germline CDR1 reads KGHSH; CDR2 reads LQKENI. This CDR3 comprises 16 residues. The V end was cut by 3 bases, the J end by 0 bases, with 12 bases between. The chain's CDR3 is CASSPGTPSSGNTIYF. In nucleotides, the CDR3 is TGTGCCAGCTCACCTGGGACACCGAGCTCTGGAAACACCATATATTTT. Variable domain in full (rest from reference TRBV18 and TRBJ1-3): NAGVMQNPRHLVRRRGQEARLRCSPMKGHSHVYWYRQLPEEGLKFMVYLQKENIIDESGMPKERFSAEFPKEGPSILRIQQVVRGDSAAYFCASSPGTPSSGNTIYFGEGSWLTVV.

This clone was seen a handful of times. The V call is TRBV15, the J call TRBJ1-4; unclear D gene. The V end was cut by 5 bases, the J end by 8 bases, with 15 bases between. From germline, CDR1 is LNHNV and CDR2 YYDKDF (reference sequence). The CDR3 has 14 amino acids. DNA of the CDR3: TGTGCCACCAGCCGTCGGACCACGGGGGAAAAACTGTTTTTT. Amino acids: CATSRRTTGEKLFF.

The V call is TRBV6-5, the J call TRBJ1-5; a weak D match, TRBD1 (6 bases). Germline lookup yields CDR1 MNHEY and CDR2 SVGAGI. V lost 0 bases and J lost 3, with 9 bases in between. CDR3 length: 15 residues. In DNA form, the CDR3 reads TGTGCCAGCAGTTACTCCGGGACACCCAATCAGCCCCAGCATTTT. Residues: CASSYSGTPNQPQHF.

In its sample, this clone was seen once. The chain is built from TRBV6-1 and TRBJ1-5; maybe TRBD1 (5 bases). CDR3 length equals 12 residues. V lost 5 bases and J lost 8, with 10 bases in between. Germline values: CDR1 MNHNS, CDR2 SASEGT. The DNA for the CDR3 is TGTGCCAGCAGTCCCACGGGGGAGCCCCAGCATTTT. It translates to CASSPTGEPQHF.

The sample holds a few counts of this clone. The chain couples TRBV5-1 to TRBJ1-5; the match to TRBD1 covers 9 bases. The CDR3 runs to 14 residues. The germline CDR1 and CDR2 sequences are SGHRS and YFSETQ. V lost 3 bases and J lost 8; bases outside the gene matches: 6. CDR3 DNA: TGCGCCAGCAGCTCGGGACAGGGAGTGGAGCCCCAGCATTTT. It yields the protein CASSSGQGVEPQHF.

The V gene is TRBV7-9, the J gene TRBJ1-4; TRBD1 matches 7 bases. CDR3 length equals 15 residues. Germline V gene data show CDR1 as SEHNR and CDR2 as FQNEAQ (reference sequence). Losses at the gene ends were 6 bases for V and 8 bases for J; bases not matched to a gene: 12. CDR3 sequence reads: CASSSLGQKGEKLFF. In DNA form, the CDR3 reads TGTGCCAGCAGTTCCCTGGGACAGAAAGGGGAAAAACTGTTTTTT.

The genes are TRBV28 and TRBJ1-2, with D maybe TRBD1 (5 bases). Germline V gene sequence: CDR1 MDHEN, CDR2 SYDVKM. The CDR3 has 15 amino acids. V shed 5 bases and J shed 4 bases, with 17 bases lying between them. The DNA for the CDR3 is TGTGCCAGCAGTCCAAACGAACAGGCCACCTATGGCTACACCTTC. Protein sequence: CASSPNEQATYGYTF.

This clone was counted many times. J is TRBJ1-5 and V is TRBV4-1, with 8 positions matching TRBD1. Trimming took 0 bases from V and 4 from J; bases not matched to a gene: 8. Germline V gives CDR1 MGHRA, CDR2 YSYEKL. The CDR3 spans 17 residues. CDR3 loop: CASSQDDGGQGNQPQHF. CDR3 bases: TGCGCCAGCAGCCAAGATGATGGAGGACAGGGTAATCAGCCCCAGCATTTT.

The V gene is TRBV19, the J gene TRBJ2-7; 7 positions match TRBD1. CDR3 size: 14 residues. The V and J ends lost 5 bases and 2 bases, in that order; junction bases with no gene match: 6. From germline, CDR1 is LNHDA and CDR2 SQIVND (reference sequence). The CDR3 spells CASSPTGTTYEQYF. CDR3 bases: TGTGCCAGTAGTCCGACAGGGACCACCTACGAGCAGTACTTC.

V usage is TRBV6-4 and J usage is TRBJ1-6; D gene ambiguous. The V gene lost 3 bases and the J gene lost 7 bases, with 7 bases spanning the gap. The CDR3 extends over 13 amino acids. From germline, CDR1 is MRHNA and CDR2 SNTAGT. The CDR3 here is CASSEILNSPLHF. CDR3 bases: TGTGCCAGCAGTGAAATTCTGAATTCACCCCTCCACTTT.

The rearrangement uses TRBV7-8 and TRBJ2-1; 10 bases line up with TRBD1. CDR1 and CDR2 (germline): SGHVS, FQNEAQ. The trim removed 7 bases at V and 7 bases at J, leaving 10 bases unmatched. The CDR3 is 15 amino acids. Here the CDR3 DNA reads TGTGCCAGCACCCCGTGGGACAGGGGTATGAATGAGCAGTTCTTC. Protein sequence: CASTPWDRGMNEQFF.

V is TRBV5-1 and J is TRBJ2-1, with TRBD1 matching 9 bases. The germline V gene encodes CDR1 SGHRS and CDR2 YFSETQ. After removal of 4 bases from V and 16 bases from J, the junction contained 18 bases not matched to a gene. The length of the CDR3 is 15 residues. The CDR3 loop reads CASSLSGQGRREVFF. Written as DNA, the CDR3 is TGCGCCAGCAGCCTATCCGGACAGGGGCGACGAGAGGTTTTCTTC.

The chain links TRBV19 to TRBJ2-7; D may be TRBD2 (5 bases). The V end was cut by 5 bases, the J end by 2 bases, with 10 bases between. Germline values: CDR1 LNHDA, CDR2 SQIVND (reference sequence). The CDR3 is 13 residues long. The CDR3 loop is CASSAGYTYEQYF. The CDR3 coding sequence is TGTGCCAGTAGTGCGGGCTATACCTACGAGCAGTACTTC.

This chain joins TRBV27 and TRBJ2-5; TRBD2 matches 14 bases. V gave up 10 bases and J gave up 2 bases; unmatched junction bases: 12. This CDR3 has 17 amino acids. The germline CDR1 and CDR2 sequences are MNHEY and SMNVEV (reference sequence). The CDR3 here is CATKTWGLAGVQETQYF. CDR3 DNA: TGTGCCACCAAAACGTGGGGACTAGCGGGGGTACAAGAGACCCAGTACTTC.